This TCR beta chain is drawn from a study of human T cells and chemical hapten exposure. Individual cDNA molecules in this library carried unique molecular identifiers. Study processing details: TCR counts had a median of approximately 96,000 per sample and spanned 23,224 to 690,600. TCRdb reanalysed the RACE reads using MiXCR and keeps one entry per CDR3 protein. The V and J calls shown here were made by TCRdb, not taken from the authors' results. The repertoire holds under 110,000 distinct CDR3 sequences, with 9% to 15% as singletons. This CDR3 spans 15 amino acids. Germline V lookup: CDR1 SGHRS, CDR2 YFSETQ. Trimming removed 3 bases from V and 2 bases from J, with 15 bases in between. This clonotype was seen a handful of times. Indicated time point: pre-sensitization, week 0. This sample's treatment: therapeutic diphenylcyclopropenone sensitization with weekly scalp DPC.

This receptor was identified in a woman aged 45-65 years with alopecia areata. Some clones in this sample may be carry-over from other donors' samples. The sample here was whole blood, taken in connection with sensitization to the hapten diphenylcyclopropenone (DPC). This sequence joins TRBV5-1 and TRBJ2-7; TRBD1 is a possible D gene (5 bases). Written as DNA, the CDR3 is TGCGCCAGCAGCTGGGGCATTGGTCCGACCTACGAGCAGTACTTC. This gives the protein CASSWGIGPTYEQYF.